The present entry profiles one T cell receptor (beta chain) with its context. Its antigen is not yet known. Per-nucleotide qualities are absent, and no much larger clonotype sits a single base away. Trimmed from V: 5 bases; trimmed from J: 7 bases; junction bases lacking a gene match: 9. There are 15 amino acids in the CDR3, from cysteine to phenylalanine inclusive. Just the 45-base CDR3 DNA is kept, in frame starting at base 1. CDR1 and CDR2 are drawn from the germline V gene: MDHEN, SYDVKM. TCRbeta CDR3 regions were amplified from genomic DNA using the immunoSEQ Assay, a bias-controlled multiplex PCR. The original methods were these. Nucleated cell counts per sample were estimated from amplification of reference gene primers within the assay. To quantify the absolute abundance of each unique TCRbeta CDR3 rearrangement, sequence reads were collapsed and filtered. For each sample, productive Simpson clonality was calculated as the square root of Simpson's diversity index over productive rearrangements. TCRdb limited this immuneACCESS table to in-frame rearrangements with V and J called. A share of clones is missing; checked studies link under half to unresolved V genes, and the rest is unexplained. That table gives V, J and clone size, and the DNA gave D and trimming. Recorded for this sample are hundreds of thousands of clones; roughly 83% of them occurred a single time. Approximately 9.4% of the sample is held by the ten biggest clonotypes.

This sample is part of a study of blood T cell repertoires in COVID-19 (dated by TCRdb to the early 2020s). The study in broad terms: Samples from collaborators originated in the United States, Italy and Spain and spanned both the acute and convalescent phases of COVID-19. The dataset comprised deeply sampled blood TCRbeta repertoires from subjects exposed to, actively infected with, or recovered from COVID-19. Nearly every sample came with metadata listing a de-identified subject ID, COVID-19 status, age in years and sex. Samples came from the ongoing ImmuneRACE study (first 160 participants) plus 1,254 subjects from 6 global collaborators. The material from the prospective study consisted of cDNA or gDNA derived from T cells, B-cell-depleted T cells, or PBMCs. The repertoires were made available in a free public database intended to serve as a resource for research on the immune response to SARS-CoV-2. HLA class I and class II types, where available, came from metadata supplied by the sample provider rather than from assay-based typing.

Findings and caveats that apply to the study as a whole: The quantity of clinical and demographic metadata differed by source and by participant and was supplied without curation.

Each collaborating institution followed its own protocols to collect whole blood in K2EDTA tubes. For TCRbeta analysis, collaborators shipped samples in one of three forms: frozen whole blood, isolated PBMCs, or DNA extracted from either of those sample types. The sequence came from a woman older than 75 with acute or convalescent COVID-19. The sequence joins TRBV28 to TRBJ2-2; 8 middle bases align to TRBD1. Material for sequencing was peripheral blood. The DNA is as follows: TGTGCCAGCAGTCGCTGGGACAGGACAGGCGGGGAGCTGTTTTTT. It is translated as CASSRWDRTGGELFF. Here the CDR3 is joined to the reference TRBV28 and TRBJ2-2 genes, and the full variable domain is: DVKVTQSSRYLVKRTGEKVFLECVQDMDHENMFWYRQDPGLGLRLIYFSYDVKMKEKGDIPEGYSVSREKKERFSLILESASTNQTSMYLCASSRWDRTGGELFFGEGSRLTVL.